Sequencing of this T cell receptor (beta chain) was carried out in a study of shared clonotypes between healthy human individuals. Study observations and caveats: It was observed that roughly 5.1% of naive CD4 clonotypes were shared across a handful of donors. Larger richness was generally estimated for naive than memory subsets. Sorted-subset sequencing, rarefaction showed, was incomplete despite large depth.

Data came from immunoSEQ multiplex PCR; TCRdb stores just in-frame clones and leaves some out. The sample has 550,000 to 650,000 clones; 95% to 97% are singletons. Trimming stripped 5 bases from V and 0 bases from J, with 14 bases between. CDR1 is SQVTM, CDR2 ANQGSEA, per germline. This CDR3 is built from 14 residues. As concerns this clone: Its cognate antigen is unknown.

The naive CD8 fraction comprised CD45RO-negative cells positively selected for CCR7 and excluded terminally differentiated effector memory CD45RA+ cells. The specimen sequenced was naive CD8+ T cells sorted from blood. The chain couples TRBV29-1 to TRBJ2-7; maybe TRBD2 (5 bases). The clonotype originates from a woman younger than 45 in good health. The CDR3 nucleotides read TGCAGCGTTATGGGAGTTTGGAGCTCCTACGAGCAGTACTTC. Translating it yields CSVMGVWSSYEQYF.